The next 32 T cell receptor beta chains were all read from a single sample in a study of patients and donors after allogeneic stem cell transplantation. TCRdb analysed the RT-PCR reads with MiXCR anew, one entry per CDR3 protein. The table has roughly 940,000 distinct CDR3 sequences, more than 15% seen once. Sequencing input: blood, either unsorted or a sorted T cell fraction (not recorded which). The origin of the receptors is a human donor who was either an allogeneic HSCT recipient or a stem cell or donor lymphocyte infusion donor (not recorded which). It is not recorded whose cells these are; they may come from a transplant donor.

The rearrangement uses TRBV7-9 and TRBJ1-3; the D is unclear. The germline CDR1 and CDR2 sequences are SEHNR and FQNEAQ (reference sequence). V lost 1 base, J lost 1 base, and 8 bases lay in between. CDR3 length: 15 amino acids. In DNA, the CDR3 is TGTGCCAGCAGCTTAGGGCAGGCATCTGGAAACACCATATATTTT. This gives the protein CASSLGQASGNTIYF.

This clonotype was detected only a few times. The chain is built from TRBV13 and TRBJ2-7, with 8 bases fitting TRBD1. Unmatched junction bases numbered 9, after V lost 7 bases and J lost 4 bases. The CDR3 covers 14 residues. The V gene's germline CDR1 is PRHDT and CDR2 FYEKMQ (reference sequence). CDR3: CASTMTGALYEQYF. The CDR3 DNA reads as TGTGCCAGCACTATGACAGGGGCCCTTTACGAGCAGTACTTC.

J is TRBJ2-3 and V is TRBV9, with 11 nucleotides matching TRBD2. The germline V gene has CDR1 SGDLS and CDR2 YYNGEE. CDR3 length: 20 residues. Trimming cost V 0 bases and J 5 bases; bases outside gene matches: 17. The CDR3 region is CASSVGLAGGLNHGRDTQYF. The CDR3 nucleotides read TGTGCCAGCAGCGTAGGATTAGCGGGAGGGCTAAACCATGGGAGAGATACGCAGTATTTT.

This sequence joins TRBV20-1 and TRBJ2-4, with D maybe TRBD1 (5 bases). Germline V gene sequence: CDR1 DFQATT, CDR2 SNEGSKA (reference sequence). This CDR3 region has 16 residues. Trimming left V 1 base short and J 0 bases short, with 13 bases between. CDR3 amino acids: CSARAPRDLAKNIQYF. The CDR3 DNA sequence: TGCAGTGCTAGAGCCCCCAGGGATCTAGCCAAAAACATTCAGTACTTC.

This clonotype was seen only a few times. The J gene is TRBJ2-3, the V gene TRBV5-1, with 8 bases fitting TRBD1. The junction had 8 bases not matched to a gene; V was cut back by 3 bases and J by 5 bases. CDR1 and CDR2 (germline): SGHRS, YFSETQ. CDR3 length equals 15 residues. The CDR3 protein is CASSSDRVLRDTQYF. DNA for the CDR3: TGCGCCAGCAGCTCGGACAGGGTGCTCAGAGATACGCAGTATTTT.

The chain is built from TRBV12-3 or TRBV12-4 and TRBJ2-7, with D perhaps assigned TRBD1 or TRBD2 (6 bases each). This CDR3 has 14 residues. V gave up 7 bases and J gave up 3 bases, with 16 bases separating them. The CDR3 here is CASTFRGGSYEQYF. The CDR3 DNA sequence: TGTGCCAGCACTTTTAGAGGGGGGAGCTACGAGCAGTACTTC.

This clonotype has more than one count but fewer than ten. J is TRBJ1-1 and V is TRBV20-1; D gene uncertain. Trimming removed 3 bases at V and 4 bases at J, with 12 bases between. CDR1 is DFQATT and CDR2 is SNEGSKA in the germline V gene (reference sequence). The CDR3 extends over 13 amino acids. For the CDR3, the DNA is TGCAGTGCTAGTAACGGCTGGGGCACTGAAGCTTTCTTT. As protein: CSASNGWGTEAFF.

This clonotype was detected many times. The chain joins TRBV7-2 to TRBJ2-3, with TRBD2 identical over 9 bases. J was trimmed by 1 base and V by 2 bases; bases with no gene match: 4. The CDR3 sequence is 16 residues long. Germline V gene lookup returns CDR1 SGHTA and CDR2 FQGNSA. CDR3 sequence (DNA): TGTGCCAGCAGCTTATCTAGCGGGGTGGGCACAGATACGCAGTATTTT. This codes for CASSLSSGVGTDTQYF.

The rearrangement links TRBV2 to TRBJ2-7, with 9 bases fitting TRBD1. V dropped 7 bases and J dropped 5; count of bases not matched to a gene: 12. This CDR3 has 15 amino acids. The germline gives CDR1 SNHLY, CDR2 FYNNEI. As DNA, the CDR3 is TGTGCCAGCAATCTGATCCGGGACAGGGCCCACGAGCAGTACTTC. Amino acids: CASNLIRDRAHEQYF.

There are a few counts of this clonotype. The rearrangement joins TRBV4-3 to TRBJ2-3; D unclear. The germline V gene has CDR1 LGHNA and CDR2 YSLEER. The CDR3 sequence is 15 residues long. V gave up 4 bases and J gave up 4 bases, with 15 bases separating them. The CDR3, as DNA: TGCGCCAGCAGCCCCCGCCCCACAGCAGCAGATACGCAGTATTTT. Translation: CASSPRPTAADTQYF.

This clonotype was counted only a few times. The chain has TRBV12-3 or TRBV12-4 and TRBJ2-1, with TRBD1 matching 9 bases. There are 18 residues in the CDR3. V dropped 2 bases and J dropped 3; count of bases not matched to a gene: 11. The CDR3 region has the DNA TGTGCCAGCAGTTTAAGATCATCCGGGACAGGGCGCTACAATGAGCAGTTCTTC. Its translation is CASSLRSSGTGRYNEQFF.

CDR3 residues: CASSVGGSGVYEQYF. CDR3 DNA sequence: TGTGCCAGCAGCGTAGGTGGTAGCGGAGTCTACGAGCAGTACTTC. The chain links TRBV9 to TRBJ2-7, with D perhaps matching TRBD2 (6 bases). The germline gives CDR1 SGDLS, CDR2 YYNGEE. The V and J ends lost 0 bases and 3 bases respectively, with 13 bases between them. The CDR3 covers 15 residues.

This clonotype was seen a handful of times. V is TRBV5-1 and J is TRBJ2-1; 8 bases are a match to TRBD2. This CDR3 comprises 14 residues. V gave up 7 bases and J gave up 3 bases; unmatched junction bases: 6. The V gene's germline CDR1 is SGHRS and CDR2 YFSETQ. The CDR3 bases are TGCGCCAGCCATCTAGCGGGCGACTACAATGAGCAGTTCTTC. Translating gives CASHLAGDYNEQFF.

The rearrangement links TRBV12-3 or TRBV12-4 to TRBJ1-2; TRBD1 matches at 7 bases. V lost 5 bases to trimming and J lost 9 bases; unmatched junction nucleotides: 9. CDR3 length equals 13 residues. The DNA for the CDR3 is TGTGCCAGCAGTGTTCCCGGGACAGTCCGCTACACCTTC. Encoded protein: CASSVPGTVRYTF.

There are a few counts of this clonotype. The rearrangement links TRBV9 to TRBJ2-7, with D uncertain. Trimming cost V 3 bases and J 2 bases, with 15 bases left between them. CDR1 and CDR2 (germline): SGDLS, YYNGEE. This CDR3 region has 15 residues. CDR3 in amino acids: CASSAGSIPPYEQYF. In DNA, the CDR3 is TGTGCCAGCAGCGCCGGATCAATCCCCCCCTACGAGCAGTACTTC.

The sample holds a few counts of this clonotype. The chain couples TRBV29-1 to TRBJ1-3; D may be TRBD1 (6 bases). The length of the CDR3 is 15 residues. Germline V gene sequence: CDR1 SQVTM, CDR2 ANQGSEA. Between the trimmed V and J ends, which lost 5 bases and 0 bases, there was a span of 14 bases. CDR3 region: CSVTNTGSSGNTIYF. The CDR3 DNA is TGCAGCGTTACAAACACAGGGAGCTCTGGAAACACCATATATTTT.

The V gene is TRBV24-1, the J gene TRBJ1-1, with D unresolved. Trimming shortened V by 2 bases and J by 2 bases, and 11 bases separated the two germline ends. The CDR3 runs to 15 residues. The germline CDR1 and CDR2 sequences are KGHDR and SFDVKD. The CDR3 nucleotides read TGTGCCACCAGTGATTCCCGAAGGGCCAACACTGAAGCTTTCTTT. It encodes CATSDSRRANTEAFF.

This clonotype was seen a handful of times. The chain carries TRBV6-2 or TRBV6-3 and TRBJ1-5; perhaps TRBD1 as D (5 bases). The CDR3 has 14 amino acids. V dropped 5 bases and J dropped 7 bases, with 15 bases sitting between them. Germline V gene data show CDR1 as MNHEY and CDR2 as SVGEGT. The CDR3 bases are TGTGCCAGCAGTATTAATAGGGGAATCCAGCCCCAGCATTTT. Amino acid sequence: CASSINRGIQPQHF.

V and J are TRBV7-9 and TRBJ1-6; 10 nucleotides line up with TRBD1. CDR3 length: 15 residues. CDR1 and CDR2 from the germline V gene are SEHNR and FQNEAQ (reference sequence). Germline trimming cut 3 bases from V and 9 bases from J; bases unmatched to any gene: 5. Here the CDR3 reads CASSLGTGESSPLHF. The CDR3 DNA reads TGTGCCAGCAGCTTGGGGACAGGGGAGAGTTCACCCCTCCACTTT.

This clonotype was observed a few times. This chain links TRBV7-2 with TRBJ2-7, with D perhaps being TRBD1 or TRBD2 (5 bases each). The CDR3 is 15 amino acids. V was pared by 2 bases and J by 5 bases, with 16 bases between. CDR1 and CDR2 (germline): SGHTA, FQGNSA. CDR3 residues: CASSLRGPPGNEQYF. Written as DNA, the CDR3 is TGTGCCAGCAGCTTAAGGGGACCCCCGGGCAACGAGCAGTACTTC.

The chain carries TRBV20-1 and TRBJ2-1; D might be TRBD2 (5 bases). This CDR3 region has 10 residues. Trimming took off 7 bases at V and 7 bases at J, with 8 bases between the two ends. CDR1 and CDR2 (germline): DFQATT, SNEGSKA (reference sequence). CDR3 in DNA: TGCAGTGTGATAGCGAATGAGCAGTTCTTC. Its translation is CSVIANEQFF.

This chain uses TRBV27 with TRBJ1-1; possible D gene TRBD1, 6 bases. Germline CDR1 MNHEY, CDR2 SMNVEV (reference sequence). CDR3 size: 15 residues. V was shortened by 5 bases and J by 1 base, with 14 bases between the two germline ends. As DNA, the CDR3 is TGTGCCAGCAGTCCCACGGCAGGGGAGAACACTGAAGCTTTCTTT. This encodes CASSPTAGENTEAFF.

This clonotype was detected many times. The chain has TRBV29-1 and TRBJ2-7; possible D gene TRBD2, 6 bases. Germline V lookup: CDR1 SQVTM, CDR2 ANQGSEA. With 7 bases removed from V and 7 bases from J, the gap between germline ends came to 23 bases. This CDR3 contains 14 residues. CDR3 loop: CSADSQGEVGEQYF. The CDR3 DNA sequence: TGCAGCGCCGACAGCCAAGGGGAGGTGGGAGAGCAGTACTTC.

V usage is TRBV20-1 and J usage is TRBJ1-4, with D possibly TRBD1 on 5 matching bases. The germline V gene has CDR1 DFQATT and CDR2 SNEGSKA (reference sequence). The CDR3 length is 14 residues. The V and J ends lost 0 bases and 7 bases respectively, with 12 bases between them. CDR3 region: CSAREGRGGEKLFF. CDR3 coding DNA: TGCAGTGCTAGAGAAGGAAGGGGCGGTGAAAAACTGTTTTTT.

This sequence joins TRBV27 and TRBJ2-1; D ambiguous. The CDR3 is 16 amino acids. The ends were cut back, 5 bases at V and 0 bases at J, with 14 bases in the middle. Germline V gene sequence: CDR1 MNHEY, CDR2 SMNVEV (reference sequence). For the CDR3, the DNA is TGTGCCAGCAGTATGACACCAGATACCTCCTACAATGAGCAGTTCTTC. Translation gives CASSMTPDTSYNEQFF.

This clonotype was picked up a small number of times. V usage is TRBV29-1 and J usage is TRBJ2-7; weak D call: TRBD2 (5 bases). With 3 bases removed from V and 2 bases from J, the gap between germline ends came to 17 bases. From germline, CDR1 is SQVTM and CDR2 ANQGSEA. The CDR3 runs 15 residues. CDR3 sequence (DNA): TGCAGCGTTGAGGGAACTAGAGGTGGGGCCTACGAGCAGTACTTC. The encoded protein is CSVEGTRGGAYEQYF.

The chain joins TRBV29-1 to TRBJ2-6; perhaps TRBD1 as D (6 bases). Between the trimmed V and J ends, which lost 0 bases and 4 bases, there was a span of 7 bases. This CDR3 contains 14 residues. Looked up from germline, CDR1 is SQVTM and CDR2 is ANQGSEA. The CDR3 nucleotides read TGCAGCGTTGAAGACAGGGGCGGGGCCAACGTCCTGACTTTC. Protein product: CSVEDRGGANVLTF.

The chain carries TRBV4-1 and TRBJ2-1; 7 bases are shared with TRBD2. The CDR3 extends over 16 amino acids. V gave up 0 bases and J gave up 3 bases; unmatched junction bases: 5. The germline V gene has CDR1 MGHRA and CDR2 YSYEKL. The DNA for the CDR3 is TGCGCCAGCAGCCAAGATGAGGCTAGCGGCTACAATGAGCAGTTCTTC. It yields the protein CASSQDEASGYNEQFF.

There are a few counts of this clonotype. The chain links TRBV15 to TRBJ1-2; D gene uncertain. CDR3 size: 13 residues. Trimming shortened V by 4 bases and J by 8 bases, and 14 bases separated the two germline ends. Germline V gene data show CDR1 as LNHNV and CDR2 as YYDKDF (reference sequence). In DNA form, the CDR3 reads TGTGCCACCAGCACCCGGTTTTTGGGGGGCTACACCTTC. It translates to CATSTRFLGGYTF.

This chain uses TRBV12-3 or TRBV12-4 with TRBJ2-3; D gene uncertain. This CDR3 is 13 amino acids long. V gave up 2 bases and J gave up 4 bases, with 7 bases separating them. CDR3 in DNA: TGTGCCAGCAGTTTAAACATGCCAGATACGCAGTATTTT. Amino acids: CASSLNMPDTQYF.

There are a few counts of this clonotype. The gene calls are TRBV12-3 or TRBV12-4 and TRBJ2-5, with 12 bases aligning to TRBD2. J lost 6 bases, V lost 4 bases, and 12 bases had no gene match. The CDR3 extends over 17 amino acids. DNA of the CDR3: TGTGCCAGCAGTTCTTTCCTAGCGGGGGGGCTAGGGAAGACCCAGTACTTC. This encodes CASSSFLAGGLGKTQYF.

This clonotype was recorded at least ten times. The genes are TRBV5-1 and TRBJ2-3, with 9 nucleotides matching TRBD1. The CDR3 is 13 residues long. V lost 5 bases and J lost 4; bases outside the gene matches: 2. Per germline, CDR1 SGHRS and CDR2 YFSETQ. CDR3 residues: CASSRTGADTQYF. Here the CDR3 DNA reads TGCGCCAGCAGTCGGACAGGGGCAGATACGCAGTATTTT.